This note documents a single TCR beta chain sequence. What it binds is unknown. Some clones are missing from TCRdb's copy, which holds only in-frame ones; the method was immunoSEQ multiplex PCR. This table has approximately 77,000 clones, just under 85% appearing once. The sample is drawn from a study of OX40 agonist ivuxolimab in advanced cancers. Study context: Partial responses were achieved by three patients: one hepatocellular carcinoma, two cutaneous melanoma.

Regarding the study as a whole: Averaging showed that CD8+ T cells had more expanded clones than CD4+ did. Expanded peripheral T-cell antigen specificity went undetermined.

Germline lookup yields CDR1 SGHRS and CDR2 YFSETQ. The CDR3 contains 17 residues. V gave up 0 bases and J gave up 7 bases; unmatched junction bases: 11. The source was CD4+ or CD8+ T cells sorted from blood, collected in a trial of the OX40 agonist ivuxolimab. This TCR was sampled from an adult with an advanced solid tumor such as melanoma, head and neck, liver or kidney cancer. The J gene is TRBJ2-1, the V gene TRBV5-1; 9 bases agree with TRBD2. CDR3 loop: CASSLGLAREGGNEQFF. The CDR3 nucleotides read TGCGCCAGCAGCTTGGGGCTCGCGCGGGAGGGAGGTAATGAGCAGTTCTTC. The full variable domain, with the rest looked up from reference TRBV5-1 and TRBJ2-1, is KAGVTQTPRYLIKTRGQQVTLSCSPISGHRSVSWYQQTPGQGLQFLFEYFSETQRNKGNFPGRFSGRQFSNSRSEMNVSTLELGDSALYLCASSLGLAREGGNEQFFGPGTRLTVL.